This T cell receptor beta chain was identified during a study of CD8+ T cells in alopecia areata. Overall study findings and caveats: A large proportion of expanded lesional clones were detected persisting in scalp and blood during tofacitinib. Because one nonresponder was included, the link of baseline CD8+ expansion to response is considered uncertain.

This sample's treatment: oral pan-JAK inhibitor, 5-10 mg twice daily. Alopecia areata patients provided lesional scalp punch biopsies and peripheral blood. This clone was seen a few times. No antigen is known for it. Extracted RNA was reverse transcribed into cDNA, the sequencing template. Profiled with immunoSEQ multiplex PCR; TCRdb holds only in-frame clones, not every one. The table lists about 270,000 clones, about 62% of them singletons, with around 0.92% in the top ten. The sample here was CD4+ T cells sorted from blood, taken around week 54, from a patient treated with tofacitinib. This sequence was found in a human donor with alopecia areata.

In DNA, the CDR3 is TGTGCCAGCAGCTCCGGGCTTTGGATGGGGGGCAATCAGCCCCAGCATTTT. Translating gives CASSSGLWMGGNQPQHF. This chain uses TRBV5-6 with TRBJ1-5, with D perhaps matching TRBD1 (5 bases). CDR3 length equals 17 residues. Trimming removed 3 bases at V and 2 bases at J, with 18 bases between. Germline V gene data show CDR1 as SGHDT and CDR2 as YYEEEE.